This T cell receptor beta chain appears in the sequencing data of a study of CD8 T cells in ankylosing spondylitis. TCRdb recomputed calls from the 5' RACE reads with MiXCR, one row per CDR3 protein. The profile shows hundreds of thousands of distinct CDR3 sequences, approximately 30% of them singletons. Study-wide results and caveats: There was a TCR beta motif, made of 7 to 9 highly homologous variants, that appeared characteristic of ankylosing spondylitis blood. A number of the motif variants had already been described in reactive arthritis synovial fluid and blood. It was reported that disease-linked clones were significantly enriched in matched ankylosing spondylitis synovial fluid.

V was trimmed by 0 bases and J by 5 bases, leaving 10 bases between them. Per germline, CDR1 SGHTA and CDR2 FQGNSA. This CDR3 has 14 amino acids. This clonotype was observed a few times. Its matching antigen is unknown. The gene calls are TRBV7-2 and TRBJ2-5; no clear D. Sequenced: blood, either unsorted or a sorted T cell fraction (not recorded which). This sequence originates from a male donor with ankylosing spondylitis or in good health (not recorded which). The CDR3 reads CASSLARAMETQYF. CDR3 DNA sequence: TGTGCCAGCAGCTTAGCACGGGCCATGGAGACCCAGTACTTC. The complete variable domain, with remaining parts taken from reference TRBV7-2 and TRBJ2-5, reads GAGVSQSPSNKVTEKGKDVELRCDPISGHTALYWYRQSLGQGLEFLIYFQGNSAPDKSGLPSDRFSAERTGGSVSTLTIQRTQQEDSAVYLCASSLARAMETQYFGPGTRLLVL.